Below are 20 T cell receptor beta chains sequenced from a single sample in a study of blood T cell repertoires in COVID-19. Assay used: immunoSEQ multiplex PCR; TCRdb lists only in-frame clones, some missing. The sample lists 30,000 to 35,000 clones; around 82% were seen once. Sequencing was done on a sample of peripheral blood. The receptors were sampled from an elderly man with active or convalescent COVID-19.

The V gene is TRBV6-5, the J gene TRBJ1-2; 7 bases line up with TRBD1. The length of the CDR3 is 14 residues. Germline-derived CDR1 and CDR2 are MNHEY and SVGAGI. Germline trimming cut 6 bases from V and 4 bases from J; bases unmatched to any gene: 8. CDR3: CASSADGTAYGYTF. CDR3 sequence (DNA): TGTGCCAGCAGCGCCGACGGGACAGCCTATGGCTACACCTTC.

This clone was seen once. This chain connects TRBV5-1 to TRBJ2-3; possibly TRBD2 for D (6 bases). CDR1 SGHRS and CDR2 YFSETQ come from the germline V gene. The ends were cut back, 0 bases at V and 3 bases at J, with 11 bases in the middle. CDR3 size: 15 residues. The CDR3 DNA reads TGCGCCAGCAGCTTGGCCGGGAGAGGAACAGATACGCAGTATTTT. Amino acids: CASSLAGRGTDTQYF.

The chain carries TRBV4-1 and TRBJ2-1; D perhaps matches TRBD1 (6 bases). Germline values: CDR1 MGHRA, CDR2 YSYEKL. V lost 0 bases, J lost 2 bases, and 11 bases lay in between. The CDR3 runs 16 residues. The CDR3 DNA reads TGCGCCAGCAGCCAAGAAGGGGGAGCCGCCTACAATGAGCAGTTCTTC. Its translation: CASSQEGGAAYNEQFF.

This rearrangement joins TRBV28 to TRBJ2-7; D may be TRBD2 (6 bases). Trimming left V 10 bases short and J 3 bases short, with 10 bases between. The CDR3 has 11 amino acids. Germline V gives CDR1 MDHEN, CDR2 SYDVKM. The CDR3, as DNA: TGTGCCACGACCGGGAGCTACGAGCAGTACTTC. This sequence encodes CATTGSYEQYF.

The genes are TRBV18 and TRBJ2-3, with 7 bases matching TRBD1. Losses at the gene ends were 2 bases for V and 2 bases for J; bases not matched to a gene: 4. CDR3 length equals 15 residues. Germline CDR1 and CDR2: KGHSH and LQKENI. In DNA, the CDR3 is TGTGCCAGCTCACCAAAGGGGGCCTCCACAGATACGCAGTATTTT. Its translation is CASSPKGASTDTQYF. Full variable domain (rest looked up from reference TRBV18 and TRBJ2-3): NAGVMQNPRHLVRRRGQEARLRCSPMKGHSHVYWYRQLPEEGLKFMVYLQKENIIDESGMPKERFSAEFPKEGPSILRIQQVVRGDSAAYFCASSPKGASTDTQYFGPGTRLTVL.

This clone was seen only once. This chain connects TRBV29-1 to TRBJ2-5; D is possibly TRBD2 (5 bases). This CDR3 has 13 residues. The germline gives CDR1 SQVTM, CDR2 ANQGSEA. With 4 bases removed from V and 4 bases from J, the gap between germline ends came to 13 bases. CDR3 DNA sequence: TGCAGCGTTGGGTCTAGCTCAGTAGAGACCCAGTACTTC. Translation gives CSVGSSSVETQYF.

The chain combines TRBV28 with TRBJ2-6; possibly TRBD2 for D (5 bases). CDR1 is MDHEN and CDR2 is SYDVKM in the germline V gene. The CDR3 has 15 residues. The germline V and J ends were trimmed by 7 bases and 2 bases, with 12 bases remaining between them. The CDR3 DNA reads as TGTGCCAGCACCCCCCGGGGTGCTGGGGCCAACGTCCTGACTTTC. This sequence encodes CASTPRGAGANVLTF. Together with reference TRBV28 and TRBJ2-6, the CDR3 gives the full variable domain: DVKVTQSSRYLVKRTGEKVFLECVQDMDHENMFWYRQDPGLGLRLIYFSYDVKMKEKGDIPEGYSVSREKKERFSLILESASTNQTSMYLCASTPRGAGANVLTFGAGSRLTVL.

This clone appeared once. The chain links TRBV29-1 to TRBJ1-1; unclear D gene. The germline CDR1 and CDR2 sequences are SQVTM and ANQGSEA. The germline V and J ends were trimmed by 6 bases and 4 bases, with 15 bases remaining between them. The CDR3 extends over 13 amino acids. CDR3: CSVELGLSTEAFF. DNA of the CDR3: TGCAGCGTCGAACTTGGGCTATCCACTGAAGCTTTCTTT.

Only one count was recorded for this clone. The chain employs TRBV7-9 and TRBJ1-6; D is perhaps TRBD1 (6 bases). Germline V lookup: CDR1 SEHNR, CDR2 FQNEAQ (reference sequence). This CDR3 comprises 12 residues. V gave up 5 bases and J gave up 10 bases, with 9 bases separating them. For the CDR3, the DNA is TGTGCCAGCAGCCCCGACAGGTCACCCCTCCACTTT. This encodes CASSPDRSPLHF. Full variable domain (rest looked up from reference TRBV7-9 and TRBJ1-6): DTGVSQNPRHKITKRGQNVTFRCDPISEHNRLYWYRQTLGQGPEFLTYFQNEAQLEKSRLLSDRFSAERPKGSFSTLEIQRTEQGDSAMYLCASSPDRSPLHFGNGTRLTVT.

This clone has more than one count but fewer than ten. The rearrangement joins TRBV6-5 to TRBJ1-5, with D possibly TRBD1 on 6 matching bases. The CDR3 is 14 amino acids. The germline V and J ends were trimmed by 6 bases and 4 bases, with 13 bases remaining between them. Germline values: CDR1 MNHEY, CDR2 SVGAGI. The CDR3 spells CASRGPQGNQPQHF. The CDR3 DNA reads as TGTGCCAGCAGAGGCCCGCAGGGGAATCAGCCCCAGCATTTT.

The V gene is TRBV6-5, the J gene TRBJ1-5; no reliable D call. Trimming left V 6 bases short and J 7 bases short, with 16 bases between. CDR1 and CDR2 from the germline V gene are MNHEY and SVGAGI. This CDR3 is built from 14 residues. The CDR3 DNA sequence: TGTGCCAGCAGCCCCAGAGGAGGCCCACAGCCCCAGCATTTT. As protein: CASSPRGGPQPQHF.

J is TRBJ2-7 and V is TRBV30, with 8 bases aligning to TRBD2. With 2 bases clipped from V and 6 bases from J, the junction kept 9 bases outside the gene matches. The CDR3 is made up of 14 amino acids. From germline, CDR1 is GTSNPN and CDR2 SVGIG (reference sequence). The DNA of the CDR3 is TGTGCCTGGAGTACCCCTAGGACTAGCCGCGAGCAGTACTTC. It codes for CAWSTPRTSREQYF.

The chain is built from TRBV5-1 and TRBJ1-3, with TRBD1 matching 10 bases. This CDR3 is built from 17 residues. CDR1 and CDR2 (germline): SGHRS, YFSETQ. V was clipped by 3 bases and J by 1 base; unmatched bases: 7. Here the CDR3 DNA reads TGCGCCAGCAGCTCGTCGGGGGGACAGGGGTCTGGAAACACCATATATTTT. This sequence encodes CASSSSGGQGSGNTIYF.

The chain is built from TRBV3-1 (or the pseudogene TRBV3-2) and TRBJ1-4; D call uncertain. This CDR3 has 11 residues. CDR1 LGHDT and CDR2 YNNKEL come from the germline V gene (reference sequence). V lost 0 bases, J lost 11 bases, and 4 bases lay in between. CDR3 bases: TGTGCCAGCAGCCAAGAGAGGAAACTGTTTTTT. It specifies CASSQERKLFF.

V is TRBV11-2 and J is TRBJ2-3; D might be TRBD2 (6 bases). CDR3 length: 16 residues. Germline V gene sequence: CDR1 SGHAT, CDR2 FQNNGV. Trimming took 1 base from V and 2 from J, leaving 13 bases between them. CDR3 in amino acids: CASSLVGSWVTDTQYF. The CDR3 DNA reads as TGTGCCAGCAGCTTAGTCGGGAGCTGGGTCACAGATACGCAGTATTTT.

The chain uses TRBV19 and TRBJ2-1, with TRBD2 as a possible D gene (6 bases). V lost 3 bases and J 8 bases, leaving 8 bases between the germline ends. Germline V gene data show CDR1 as LNHDA and CDR2 as SQIVND (reference sequence). The CDR3 length is 12 residues. The CDR3 is CASSIAGYEQFF. The CDR3 DNA reads TGTGCCAGTAGTATTGCGGGGTATGAGCAGTTCTTC.

This clone was recorded once. At one of its ends the junction is not consistent with the germline gene, which may arise from a read error. The chain carries TRBV7-7 and TRBJ1-3; 9 bases are shared with TRBD1. The germline CDR1 and CDR2 sequences are SSHAT and FNYEAQ (reference sequence). This CDR3 contains 15 residues. CDR3 residues: CASSSGQGGGNTIYF. CDR3 nucleotide sequence: TGTGCTAGCAGCTCGGGACAGGGAGGTGGAAACACCATATATTTT. The full variable domain, completed using reference TRBV7-7 and TRBJ1-3, is GAGVSQSPRYKVTKRGQDVTLRCDPISSHATLYWYQQALGQGPEFLTYFNYEAQPDKSGLPSDRFSAERPEGSISTLTIQRTEQRDSAMYRCASSSGQGGGNTIYFGEGSWLTVV.

This clone was detected only once. The genes are TRBV13 and TRBJ2-2, with D maybe TRBD2 (5 bases). Germline CDR1 and CDR2: PRHDT and FYEKMQ (reference sequence). V was cut by 10 bases and J by 5 bases, with 17 bases left in between. There are 14 residues in the CDR3. In DNA, the CDR3 is TGTGCCACCACGGCCAATCCGGGAACCGGGGAGCTGTTTTTT. It is translated as CATTANPGTGELFF.

The J gene is TRBJ1-5, the V gene TRBV6-5, with 8 positions matching TRBD1. This CDR3 comprises 14 residues. The V and J ends lost 9 bases and 1 base, in that order; junction bases with no gene match: 5. Germline CDR1 MNHEY, CDR2 SVGAGI. CDR3 nucleotides: TGTGCCAGGGACCGACAGGGGAGCAATCAGCCCCAGCATTTT. Translated, it gives CARDRQGSNQPQHF.

The chain uses TRBV19 and TRBJ2-3; 9 bases align to TRBD2. Germline trimming cut 4 bases from V and 1 base from J; bases unmatched to any gene: 6. Germline V CDR1 and CDR2: LNHDA, SQIVND (reference sequence). This CDR3 comprises 16 residues. CDR3 protein: CASSTSSGIGTDTQYF. The CDR3 region has the DNA TGTGCCAGTAGTACATCTAGCGGGATTGGCACAGATACGCAGTATTTT.